This T cell receptor (beta chain) comes out of a study of blood T cell repertoires in COVID-19. Data came from immunoSEQ multiplex PCR; TCRdb stores just in-frame clones and leaves some out. The repertoire includes 150,000 to 200,000 clones, 80% to 95% of them detected once, and approximately 2% sits in the top ten. V was clipped by 3 bases and J by 0 bases; unmatched bases: 5. Germline CDR1 reads MGHRA; CDR2 reads YSYEKL. The CDR3 consists of 16 residues. The sequence was obtained from a woman between 55 and 75 years old with COVID-19, enrolled during active disease. Source material: peripheral blood. The chain couples TRBV4-1 to TRBJ2-1; the match to TRBD1 covers 7 bases. The CDR3 nucleotides are TGCGCCAGCAGCCAGACGACAGGGTTCTCCTACAATGAGCAGTTCTTC. Protein product: CASSQTTGFSYNEQFF.